This entry lists 32 T cell receptor beta chains sequenced from one sample in a study of control samples from healthy donors and cancer patients (dated by TCRdb to between 2020 and 2021). Library method: the immunoSEQ multiplex PCR assay. What TCRdb holds here is the immuneACCESS table cut down to in-frame rearrangements. Part of the clones is not present; checked against another copy, under half of the missing clones reflect an unresolved V gene, and the others are unexplained. The sample table contains about 160,000 clones; only one count was recorded for less than 95% of them. 13% to 15% of the sample is held by the ten biggest clonotypes. Sequencing used PBMCs. The receptors come from a man between 60 and 70 years old with colorectal cancer.

In its sample, this clone was seen once. This chain uses TRBV7-8 with TRBJ2-7; tentative D call: TRBD2 (5 bases). Germline V gene lookup returns CDR1 SGHVS and CDR2 FQNEAQ. This CDR3 has 12 amino acids. V dropped 5 bases and J dropped 2 bases, with 7 bases sitting between them. This CDR3 is CASSPGAYEQYF. The CDR3 coding sequence is TGTGCCAGCAGCCCCGGGGCCTACGAGCAGTACTTC.

The chain uses TRBV7-9 and TRBJ1-1; TRBD1 aligns across 11 bases. V dropped 4 bases and J dropped 1; count of bases not matched to a gene: 5. CDR1 is SEHNR, CDR2 FQNEAQ, per germline (reference sequence). The CDR3 totals 16 residues. CDR3 sequence: CASSWGTGGRNTEAFF. As DNA, the CDR3 is TGTGCCAGCAGCTGGGGGACAGGGGGAAGGAACACTGAAGCTTTCTTT.

This sequence joins TRBV4-3 and TRBJ1-2, with unresolved D. The germline V and J ends were trimmed by 0 bases and 6 bases, with 11 bases remaining between them. CDR3 length equals 14 residues. The germline gives CDR1 LGHNA, CDR2 YSLEER. The CDR3 DNA follows: TGCGCCAGCAGCCAAGACTTAGGAGTGAATGGCTACACCTTC. It yields the protein CASSQDLGVNGYTF.

This clone was detected a few times. The chain is built from TRBV20-1 and TRBJ1-2; D gene ambiguous. This CDR3 spans 18 amino acids. Germline CDR1 and CDR2: DFQATT and SNEGSKA (reference sequence). V lost 3 bases and J lost 3, with 26 bases in between. CDR3 sequence (DNA): TGCAGTGCTAGTCCCGGGGAATTTACCCTAGGGTTGGACTATGGCTACACCTTC. Amino acids: CSASPGEFTLGLDYGYTF.

The chain employs TRBV7-8 and TRBJ1-5, with D uncertain. V lost 9 bases and J lost 5, with 8 bases in between. Per germline, CDR1 SGHVS and CDR2 FQNEAQ. This CDR3 spans 11 amino acids. The CDR3 DNA is TGTGCCAGTGGATATGATCAGCCCCAGCATTTT. Its protein product is CASGYDQPQHF.

The V and J genes are TRBV30 and TRBJ2-3; D unresolved. This CDR3 region has 12 residues. Trimming left V 1 base short and J 3 bases short, with 5 bases between. The germline gives CDR1 GTSNPN, CDR2 SVGIG (reference sequence). CDR3 nucleotides: TGTGCCTGGAGTGCGCAGACAGATACGCAGTATTTT. This sequence encodes CAWSAQTDTQYF.

This clone was observed once. The chain carries TRBV19 and TRBJ2-3; 9 nucleotides align to TRBD2. This CDR3 comprises 14 residues. Germline CDR1 is LNHDA and CDR2 is SQIVND (reference sequence). Trimming removed 5 bases from V and 1 base from J; junction bases left unmatched: 1. The CDR3 nucleotides read TGTGCCAGTAGTTCTAGCGGGGGCACAGATACGCAGTATTTT. Translated: CASSSSGGTDTQYF.

The chain couples TRBV27 to TRBJ2-7; D is ambiguous. V lost 0 bases and J lost 1, with 7 bases in between. Germline V lookup: CDR1 MNHEY, CDR2 SMNVEV (reference sequence). This CDR3 spans 14 amino acids. The CDR3 region has the DNA TGTGCCAGCAGTTTATCGGCTGAATCCTACGAGCAGTACTTC. Amino acids: CASSLSAESYEQYF.

In DNA form, the CDR3 reads TGTGCCAGTAGTATCCTCTCCGGGAGCATGAACACTGAAGCTTTCTTT. Translated, it gives CASSILSGSMNTEAFF. The chain has TRBV19 and TRBJ1-1, with no clear D. The CDR3 has 16 amino acids. The V gene's germline CDR1 is LNHDA and CDR2 SQIVND (reference sequence). Between the trimmed V and J ends, which lost 3 bases and 0 bases, there was a span of 14 bases.

The rearrangement uses TRBV6-1 and TRBJ1-6, with TRBD1 matching over 7 bases. Looked up from germline, CDR1 is MNHNS and CDR2 is SASEGT. The CDR3 length is 15 residues. Germline trimming cut 2 bases from V and 5 bases from J; bases unmatched to any gene: 3. The CDR3, as DNA: TGTGCCAGCAGTGAACCCAGGGGGAATAATTCACCCCTCCACTTT. This codes for CASSEPRGNNSPLHF.

The chain joins TRBV10-3 to TRBJ2-3; TRBD2 matches at 10 bases. Germline CDR1 is ENHRY and CDR2 is SYGVKD. V shed 4 bases, J shed 0 bases, and the junction held 10 bases outside the gene matches. The CDR3 consists of 18 residues. The CDR3 is CAISARGQRGGSTDTQYF. The CDR3 DNA is TGTGCCATCAGTGCGAGAGGCCAGCGGGGGGGAAGCACAGATACGCAGTATTTT.

The rearrangement uses TRBV7-2 and TRBJ2-5; perhaps TRBD1 as D (7 bases). Trimming removed 1 base from V and 1 base from J, with 16 bases in between. The V gene's germline CDR1 is SGHTA and CDR2 FQGNSA. The CDR3 contains 17 residues. The CDR3 nucleotides read TGTGCCAGCAGCTTAGGGACAGGAGGGGTGTTCCAAGAGACCCAGTACTTC. Its protein is CASSLGTGGVFQETQYF.

This chain joins TRBV6-1 and TRBJ2-6; D not certain. Germline V gives CDR1 MNHNS, CDR2 SASEGT. Trimming pared 0 bases from V and 1 base from J, leaving 13 bases between. This CDR3 has 18 amino acids. CDR3 coding DNA: TGTGCCAGCAGTGAAGCGCTTCCCTGGGTGTCTGGGGCCAACGTCCTGACTTTC. This sequence encodes CASSEALPWVSGANVLTF.

The chain links TRBV12-3 or TRBV12-4 to TRBJ1-1; 9 bases map to TRBD1. This CDR3 is 13 amino acids long. V trimming: 6 bases; J trimming: 4 bases; junction bases outside the gene matches: 3. The CDR3 loop is CASRRTGVTEAFF. The DNA for the CDR3 is TGTGCCAGCAGACGGACAGGGGTCACTGAAGCTTTCTTT.

This rearrangement joins TRBV5-1 to TRBJ1-2; 12 bases are a match to TRBD1. After removal of 3 bases from V and 4 bases from J, the junction contained 10 bases not matched to a gene. This CDR3 region has 17 residues. Looked up from germline, CDR1 is SGHRS and CDR2 is YFSETQ. The CDR3 bases are TGCGCCAGCAGCTCCTCCCCGGGACAGGGGGCGAGCTATGGCTACACCTTC. Encoded protein: CASSSSPGQGASYGYTF.

The gene calls are TRBV12-3 or TRBV12-4 and TRBJ2-1; no firm D call. This CDR3 spans 13 amino acids. V dropped 3 bases and J dropped 4 bases, with 7 bases sitting between them. In nucleotides, the CDR3 is TGTGCCAGCAGTTTTATCAGGTACAATGAGCAGTTCTTC. It is translated as CASSFIRYNEQFF.

The chain joins TRBV5-1 to TRBJ2-7, with 12 bases lining up with TRBD1. The germline CDR1 and CDR2 sequences are SGHRS and YFSETQ. The CDR3 sequence is 16 residues long. The J segment lost 1 base and the V segment lost 1 base, leaving 3 bases of the junction unmatched. DNA of the CDR3: TGCGCCAGCAGCTTGCAGGGACAGGGGGCATCCTACGAGCAGTACTTC. Encoded protein: CASSLQGQGASYEQYF.

The chain is built from TRBV3-1 (or the pseudogene TRBV3-2) and TRBJ2-2, with TRBD2 identical over 12 bases. The V gene end was trimmed by 4 bases and the J gene end by 6 bases; junction bases not matched to a gene: 3. CDR3 length: 15 amino acids. Germline loops: CDR1 LGHDT, CDR2 YNNKEL (reference sequence). CDR3 residues: CASSPPSGGAGELFF. The CDR3 DNA is TGTGCCAGCAGCCCGCCTAGCGGGGGGGCCGGGGAGCTGTTTTTT.

The genes are TRBV6-5 and TRBJ2-3, with 9 positions matching TRBD1. J gave up 2 bases and V 7 bases, and 7 bases lay outside the gene matches. The V gene's germline CDR1 is MNHEY and CDR2 SVGAGI. The CDR3 has 15 residues. In nucleotides, the CDR3 is TGTGCCAGCAATTCCGGGACAGGGAACACAGATACGCAGTATTTT. Residues: CASNSGTGNTDTQYF.

Points on this clone: The sample has other DNA sequences that encode this CDR3 too. V usage is TRBV18 and J usage is TRBJ1-2; no clear D. CDR3 size: 13 residues. The germline V gene has CDR1 KGHSH and CDR2 LQKENI. V lost 3 bases, J lost 3 bases, and 8 bases lay in between. The chain's CDR3 is CASSPGSDYGYTF. The CDR3 DNA reads TGTGCCAGCTCACCGGGGAGCGACTATGGCTACACCTTC.

This clone appeared once. The chain combines TRBV21-1 with TRBJ2-2; the D call TRBD2 from the table was never checked on the DNA. TRBV21-1 is marked as a pseudogene. CDR3 length: 11 residues. The CDR3 loop is CSRRPTGELFF. DNA of the CDR3: TGTTCAAGGAGGCCCACCGGGGAGCTGTTTTTT.

The chain links TRBV19 to TRBJ2-5; D remains unclear. V was trimmed by 6 bases and J by 0 bases, leaving 8 bases between them. Germline CDR1 is LNHDA and CDR2 is SQIVND (reference sequence). The CDR3 runs 13 residues. This CDR3 is CASRPGNQETQYF. In nucleotides, the CDR3 is TGTGCCAGTAGGCCCGGCAACCAAGAGACCCAGTACTTC.

The chain is built from TRBV4-1 and TRBJ2-3; no reliable D call. V was cut by 3 bases and J by 2 bases, with 12 bases left in between. The germline V gene encodes CDR1 MGHRA and CDR2 YSYEKL. CDR3 size: 15 residues. The CDR3 nucleotides are TGCGCCAGCAGCCAGTCCTCACCACTCACAGATACGCAGTATTTT. Amino acid sequence: CASSQSSPLTDTQYF.

The chain is built from TRBV5-6 and TRBJ1-1, with D hard to call. V dropped 0 bases and J dropped 3 bases, with 12 bases sitting between them. CDR1 SGHDT and CDR2 YYEEEE come from the germline V gene. The CDR3 extends over 15 amino acids. CDR3 in amino acids: CASSLDWVGDTEAFF. In DNA form, the CDR3 reads TGTGCCAGCAGCTTGGATTGGGTCGGGGACACTGAAGCTTTCTTT.

The chain joins TRBV20-1 to TRBJ2-5; 9 nucleotides agree with TRBD2. This CDR3 has 14 amino acids. Germline-derived CDR1 and CDR2 are DFQATT and SNEGSKA (reference sequence). The junction had 7 bases not matched to a gene; V was cut back by 3 bases and J by 5 bases. The CDR3 bases are TGCAGTGCTAGTTGGAGCGGGGGGTGGGAGACCCAGTACTTC. Translation: CSASWSGGWETQYF.

The rearrangement uses TRBV6-2 or TRBV6-3 and TRBJ1-5; D might be TRBD1 (6 bases). V gave up 1 base and J gave up 0 bases, with 10 bases separating them. The CDR3 totals 16 residues. Germline CDR1 reads MNHEY; CDR2 reads SVGEGT. The CDR3 DNA reads as TGTGCCAGCAGTTACTTAACAGGGATTAGCAATCAGCCCCAGCATTTT. Its protein product is CASSYLTGISNQPQHF.

This rearrangement joins TRBV6-5 to TRBJ2-1, with 9 nucleotides matching TRBD1. The germline CDR1 and CDR2 sequences are MNHEY and SVGAGI. This CDR3 contains 15 residues. Trimming at V came to 0 bases and at J to 7 bases, leaving 4 bases not matched to a gene. CDR3 protein: CASSYSGTGKNEQFF. CDR3 in DNA: TGTGCCAGCAGTTACTCTGGGACAGGGAAAAATGAGCAGTTCTTC.

V gene TRBV5-4 combines with J gene TRBJ1-2, with 8 bases aligning to TRBD1. Trimming at V came to 0 bases and at J to 8 bases, leaving 9 bases not matched to a gene. The CDR3 is made up of 15 amino acids. Germline CDR1 reads SGHNT; CDR2 reads YYREEE (reference sequence). CDR3 DNA sequence: TGTGCCAGCAGCTTGGGGGGCGACAGGGGTCGAGGCTACACCTTC. Translated: CASSLGGDRGRGYTF.

The table lists this clone with a count of one. This rearrangement joins TRBV5-1 to TRBJ2-3; 7 bases map to TRBD1. The CDR3 spans 16 residues. Trimming took 2 bases from V and 2 from J; bases not matched to a gene: 8. In germline, CDR1 is SGHRS, CDR2 YFSETQ. The CDR3 DNA reads as TGCGCCAGCAGCTTTGGTCAGGGGGTAAACACAGATACGCAGTATTTT. It specifies CASSFGQGVNTDTQYF. Full variable domain (missing parts from reference TRBV5-1 and TRBJ2-3): KAGVTQTPRYLIKTRGQQVTLSCSPISGHRSVSWYQQTPGQGLQFLFEYFSETQRNKGNFPGRFSGRQFSNSRSEMNVSTLELGDSALYLCASSFGQGVNTDTQYFGPGTRLTVL.

The chain joins TRBV7-2 to TRBJ1-1, with D possibly matching TRBD1 (5 bases). In germline, CDR1 is SGHTA, CDR2 FQGNSA. The CDR3 sequence is 14 residues long. Trimming took off 4 bases at V and 2 bases at J, with 11 bases between the two ends. This CDR3 reads CASSSRVVNTEAFF. CDR3 nucleotide sequence: TGTGCCAGCAGCTCCAGGGTAGTCAACACTGAAGCTTTCTTT.

V is TRBV11-2 and J is TRBJ2-5; D may be TRBD1 or TRBD2 (6 bases each). V lost 0 bases to trimming and J lost 4 bases, with 15 bases between them. The CDR3 is 16 amino acids. CDR1 and CDR2 (germline): SGHAT, FQNNGV. CDR3 sequence (DNA): TGTGCCAGCAGCTTAGATCCGGGGGCTGGGGGAGAGACCCAGTACTTC. Protein: CASSLDPGAGGETQYF.

The chain links TRBV2 to TRBJ1-1; D uncertain. The V end was cut by 4 bases, the J end by 1 base, with 7 bases between. Germline CDR1 is SNHLY and CDR2 is FYNNEI. CDR3 size: 13 residues. The CDR3 sequence is CASSVVRNTEAFF. CDR3 in DNA: TGTGCCAGCAGTGTGGTGAGGAACACTGAAGCTTTCTTT.